This T cell receptor beta chain was obtained from a study of beta chain features in type 1 diabetes. The entirety of the isolated RNA underwent reverse transcription, so expressed TCRB transcripts were sequenced. The data were produced by immunoSEQ multiplex PCR, yet TCRdb's version contains in-frame clones alone and is incomplete. This repertoire shows 250,000 to 300,000 clones, 20% to 25% found once; its top ten account for roughly 0.013%. Researchers reported sorting CD4+ naive, central memory, regulatory and stem cell-like memory cells via CD45RO/CCR7/CD25/CD127/CD95/CD27. Points from the study as a whole: Patients showed naive, central memory and Treg TCRB repertoires that appeared more similar than those of healthy donors. TCRB rearrangement may or may not be influenced by HLA type; here this remained unresolved. In every one of the four CD4+ subsets, TCRB CDR3s were moderately but significantly shorter in Type 1 diabetes patients.

Regarding this clone: Its antigen is unknown.

The V gene's germline CDR1 is SQVTM and CDR2 ANQGSEA. V shed 4 bases and J 0 bases; nucleotides not matched to a gene: 5. The CDR3 is 15 amino acids. The sequence derives from a woman in her 30s with type 1 diabetes. V gene TRBV29-1 combines with J gene TRBJ2-2; 7 bases are a match to TRBD1. Material: naive CD4+ T cells from blood. CDR3 nucleotide sequence: TGCAGCGTTGCCTGGGACAGCCCGAACACCGGGGAGCTGTTTTTT. It codes for CSVAWDSPNTGELFF.